The clone carrying this TCR beta chain was seen repeatedly, ten times or more. Its antigen is not identified. Trimming took 2 bases from V and 6 from J; bases not matched to a gene: 8. The CDR3 consists of 15 residues. The germline CDR1 and CDR2 sequences are SNHLY and FYNNEI. Patients aged 18 to 65 had newly diagnosed hyperthyroidism of under 2 months' duration. Amplification yielded TCR beta CDR3 regions, with RNA transcripts as the source. When the TCR CDR3 underwent first-round RT-PCR, the HTBI primer set was used. From the multiplex PCR reads, TCRdb called clonotypes with MiXCR, one entry per CDR3 protein. This table has under 400,000 distinct CDR3 sequences, about 15% appearing once. The source of the sample is a study of T cells in Graves' hyperthyroidism and ophthalmopathy. Study at large: Peripheral blood was secured at the point of initial diagnosis, before any treatment. Findings and limits, study-wide: The authors' 13 V-J model separated ophthalmopathy from stable hyperthyroidism.

The gene calls are TRBV2 and TRBJ2-7, with TRBD1 matching over 9 bases. Sequenced sample: blood. This TCR was sampled from a woman aged 18-29 years with Graves' hyperthyroidism that later progressed to Graves' ophthalmopathy. CDR3 amino acids: CASSERGQGKGEQYF. The CDR3 DNA reads TGTGCCAGCAGTGAACGGGGACAGGGTAAGGGCGAGCAGTACTTC.